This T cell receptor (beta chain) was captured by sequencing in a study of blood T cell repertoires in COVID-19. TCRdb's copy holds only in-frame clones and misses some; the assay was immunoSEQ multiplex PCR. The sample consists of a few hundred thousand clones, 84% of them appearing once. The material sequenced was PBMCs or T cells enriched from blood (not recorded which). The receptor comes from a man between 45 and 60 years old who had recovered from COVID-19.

CDR3: CASSLVWRGLNSPLHF. CDR3 nucleotides: TGTGCCAGCAGCTTAGTTTGGAGGGGCCTTAATTCACCCCTCCACTTT. The chain joins TRBV7-2 to TRBJ1-6; D is possibly TRBD1 (5 bases). Germline V gene data show CDR1 as SGHTA and CDR2 as FQGNSA. This CDR3 region has 16 residues. V lost 1 base and J 6 bases, leaving 13 bases between the germline ends.